The next 15 T cell receptor beta chains were all read from a single sample in a study of cytomegalovirus exposure and HLA in healthy donors. A multiplex PCR was run with 60 Vbeta primers and 13 Jbeta primers. Clones were read by immunoSEQ multiplex PCR, and TCRdb kept only the in-frame ones, dropping some. The sample carries about 140,000 clones, over 70% recorded once. Sequencing was performed on PBMCs. These receptors all stem from a male donor in good health and CMV-seronegative.

The V and J genes are TRBV11-2 and TRBJ2-1; 8 bases match TRBD2. The CDR3 totals 17 residues. Looked up from germline, CDR1 is SGHAT and CDR2 is FQNNGV. V gave up 4 bases and J gave up 0 bases; unmatched junction bases: 8. CDR3 DNA: TGTGCCAGCAGCTCCCTCTTAGCGGGGAGCTCCTACAATGAGCAGTTCTTC. It yields the protein CASSSLLAGSSYNEQFF.

V is TRBV11-2 and J is TRBJ1-1; D remains ambiguous. V was clipped by 5 bases and J by 1 base, with 11 bases between them. The CDR3 has 14 residues. Per germline, CDR1 SGHAT and CDR2 FQNNGV. CDR3 region: CASSTRGENTEAFF. DNA of the CDR3: TGTGCCAGCAGCACCCGGGGAGAGAACACTGAAGCTTTCTTT.

The chain has TRBV14 and TRBJ1-1; 7 bases agree with TRBD1. This CDR3 comprises 14 residues. Losses at the gene ends were 4 bases for V and 10 bases for J; bases not matched to a gene: 12. The germline V gene has CDR1 SGHDN and CDR2 FVKESK. In DNA, the CDR3 is TGTGCCAGCAGCCCCGCCCAAAACAGGGGACGAGCTTTCTTT. This sequence encodes CASSPAQNRGRAFF.

The V gene is TRBV27, the J gene TRBJ2-1; 9 bases match TRBD2. Germline V gene lookup returns CDR1 MNHEY and CDR2 SMNVEV (reference sequence). With 6 bases clipped from V and 5 bases from J, the junction kept 11 bases outside the gene matches. The CDR3 spans 16 residues. The CDR3 loop reads CASRRVGGLANNEQFF. The CDR3 nucleotides read TGTGCCAGCAGACGGGTGGGGGGACTAGCAAACAATGAGCAGTTCTTC.

Turning to this clone: At the DNA level, this CDR3 is encoded by other sequences in the same sample as well. This sequence joins TRBV19 and TRBJ1-5; D is unresolved. The CDR3 is 14 residues long. The V end lost 2 bases, the J end lost 0 bases, and 5 bases lay between the germline ends. The V gene's germline CDR1 is LNHDA and CDR2 SQIVND (reference sequence). CDR3 in DNA: TGTGCCAGTAGTATACGAGATAGCAATCAGCCCCAGCATTTT. Amino acids: CASSIRDSNQPQHF.

The chain has TRBV4-3 and TRBJ2-2, with 7 bases identical to TRBD2. The germline V gene has CDR1 LGHNA and CDR2 YSLEER. The CDR3 length is 16 residues. V gave up 0 bases and J gave up 7 bases; unmatched junction bases: 8. The CDR3 is CASSQDWAGELGELFF. CDR3 sequence (DNA): TGCGCCAGCAGCCAAGATTGGGCGGGAGAGCTCGGGGAGCTGTTTTTT.

The rearrangement links TRBV28 to TRBJ1-6; D gene ambiguous. Germline V gives CDR1 MDHEN, CDR2 SYDVKM. CDR3 length: 14 residues. The germline V and J ends were trimmed by 5 bases and 5 bases, with 10 bases remaining between them. The CDR3 nucleotides read TGTGCCAGCAGTGTCGGGTCTGATAATTCACCCCTCCACTTT. As protein: CASSVGSDNSPLHF.

This clone was detected only once. The CDR3 sequence is CASSQQAWVLREQYF. Here the CDR3 DNA reads TGTGCCAGCAGCCAACAGGCTTGGGTCTTGCGAGAGCAGTACTTC. The rearrangement links TRBV14 to TRBJ2-7; D remains ambiguous. Trimming cost V 2 bases and J 7 bases, with 18 bases left between them. Germline V gives CDR1 SGHDN, CDR2 FVKESK. The CDR3 is 15 amino acids.

There are a few counts of this clone. The rearrangement joins TRBV7-9 to TRBJ1-1; D may be TRBD1 (6 bases). Germline CDR1 is SEHNR and CDR2 is FQNEAQ (reference sequence). The CDR3 runs 12 residues. Trimming pared 5 bases from V and 11 bases from J, leaving 15 bases between. The chain's CDR3 is CASSQGTVRAFF. CDR3 nucleotides: TGTGCCAGCAGCCAGGGGACGGTTAGGGCTTTCTTT.

The V gene is TRBV16, the J gene TRBJ2-7; possibly TRBD1 for D (5 bases). V was cut by 2 bases and J by 3 bases, with 11 bases left in between. CDR3 length equals 14 residues. The germline CDR1 and CDR2 sequences are KGHSY and FQNENV. In DNA, the CDR3 is TGTGCCAGCAGCCAAGCCTTCCAGGGCTACGAGCAGTACTTC. Amino acids: CASSQAFQGYEQYF.

This clone has just a few counts. CDR3 bases: TGTGCCAGCAGCTTAAAGGGGTACAATGAGCAGTTCTTC. Protein product: CASSLKGYNEQFF. This rearrangement joins TRBV7-9 to TRBJ2-1; TRBD1 might be the D (5 bases). With 2 bases removed from V and 4 bases from J, the gap between germline ends came to 6 bases. Germline values: CDR1 SEHNR, CDR2 FQNEAQ (reference sequence). This CDR3 spans 13 amino acids.

The sample holds a few counts of this clone. The J gene is TRBJ2-7, the V gene TRBV28; 8 nucleotides line up with TRBD1. Germline V gene sequence: CDR1 MDHEN, CDR2 SYDVKM. The V segment lost 6 bases and the J segment 3 bases; nucleotides outside the gene matches: 10. The length of the CDR3 is 15 residues. The CDR3 nucleotides are TGTGCCAGCAGAACTCCCGGACAGGGAATCTACGAGCAGTACTTC. Protein product: CASRTPGQGIYEQYF.

The chain couples TRBV5-1 to TRBJ1-1; 7 bases align to TRBD1. CDR3 size: 15 residues. CDR1 and CDR2 (germline): SGHRS, YFSETQ. V lost 4 bases and J lost 4; bases outside the gene matches: 10. The CDR3 DNA sequence: TGCGCCAGCAGCGCAGAGACAGGGCGCGGCACTGAAGCTTTCTTT. Protein product: CASSAETGRGTEAFF.

This clone was seen only a few times. The chain combines TRBV4-3 with TRBJ2-1, with 7 bases aligning to TRBD2. Germline values: CDR1 LGHNA, CDR2 YSLEER. V lost 0 bases to trimming and J lost 4 bases; unmatched junction nucleotides: 6. The CDR3 is made up of 16 amino acids. The CDR3 sequence: CASSQDPGGAYNEQFF. The DNA for the CDR3 is TGCGCCAGCAGCCAAGATCCGGGAGGAGCTTACAATGAGCAGTTCTTC.

This rearrangement joins TRBV19 to TRBJ2-1; no definite D call. V was shortened by 1 base and J by 4 bases, with 14 bases between the two germline ends. The length of the CDR3 is 16 residues. From germline, CDR1 is LNHDA and CDR2 SQIVND (reference sequence). The CDR3 nucleotides are TGTGCCAGTAGTATAGGTCGGAGATCGAAATACAATGAGCAGTTCTTC. It encodes CASSIGRRSKYNEQFF.